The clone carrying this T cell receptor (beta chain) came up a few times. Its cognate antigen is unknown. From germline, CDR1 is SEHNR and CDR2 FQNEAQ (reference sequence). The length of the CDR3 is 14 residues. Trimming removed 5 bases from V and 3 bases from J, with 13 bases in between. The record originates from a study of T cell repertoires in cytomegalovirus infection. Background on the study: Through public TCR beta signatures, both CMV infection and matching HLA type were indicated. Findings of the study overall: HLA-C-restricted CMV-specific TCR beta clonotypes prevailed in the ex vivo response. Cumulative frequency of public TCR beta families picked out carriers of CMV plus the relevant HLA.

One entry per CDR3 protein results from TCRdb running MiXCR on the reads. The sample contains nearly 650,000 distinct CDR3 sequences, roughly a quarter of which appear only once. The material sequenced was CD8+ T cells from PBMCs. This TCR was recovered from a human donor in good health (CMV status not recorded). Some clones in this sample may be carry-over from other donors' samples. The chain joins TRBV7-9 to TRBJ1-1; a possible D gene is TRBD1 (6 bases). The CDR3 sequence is CASSIHRVDTEAFF. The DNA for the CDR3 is TGTGCCAGCAGCATCCACAGGGTTGACACTGAAGCTTTCTTT.